This record concerns one TCR beta chain sequence. No antigen is known for it. Within one base of it there is no much larger clone, and no base qualities were kept. The record originates from a study of shared clonotypes between healthy human individuals (dated by TCRdb to 2020 to 2022). Notes on the research overall: The cohort included three men and a couple of women between 18 and 49 years of age. Blood TCR repertoires of four to six healthy adults were deeply sequenced to estimate repertoire size and the extent of clonotype sharing between individuals. For each donor, three plates each were used for CD4 naive and CD4 memory, two plates were used for CD8 naive, and one plate was used for CD8 memory. Each donor's leukapheresis produced roughly between roughly 0.9 and 9 billion PBMCs. Libraries were prepared and TCR repertoires were sequenced by different laboratories using diverse techniques, in order to increase sequencing depth and limit assay-specific biases. Overall study outcomes, separate from this receptor: Even with the large sequencing depth, rarefaction of the sorted-subset datasets indicated that sequencing was incomplete. Sampling was restricted to blood, and TCR repertoires in tissues likely differ from the TCR repertoires found in blood. Higher generation probabilities were observed for clonotypes shared by all four sorted-subset donors than for non-shared clonotypes. The small number of donors limited the genetic and exposure-history diversity represented. Naive subsets generally had larger estimated clonotype richness than memory subsets. Pairwise subsampling led to the expectation that sequencing depth would affect the degree of clonotype sharing among donors. Across a handful of donors, approximately 5% of naive CD4, roughly 3.4% of naive CD8, under 2.5% of memory CD4, and about 0.44% of memory CD8 clonotypes were shared.

Using the deep immunoSEQ assay, multiplex PCR amplified TCR CDR3 regions from genomic DNA. Genomic DNA extracted from each cell subset was distributed evenly over all wells of several immunoSEQ 96-well plates, and each plate served as one replicate. For sorted subsets, each replicate PCR was loaded with about 0.2 ug genomic DNA, equivalent to about 30,000 T cell genomes. The purified libraries were quantified using a Qubit 3.0 fluorometer, sized with a Bioanalyzer 2100, and then quantified again using the KAPA Library Quantification kit. Every immunoSEQ 96-well plate was sequenced on a dedicated single-read 150-cycle Illumina NextSeq 550 flow cell. In the original analysis: The immunoSEQ output contained only junctional sequences without quality scores, so filtering could not match that applied to full-length reads. To assign V/J genes and CDR3, sequences were annotated against IMGT germline references using PyIR, a Python wrapper for IgBLAST v1.9. Reads were filtered out if the reads had weak V/J assignments (E-value above 1e-6), no CDR3, stop codons, out-of-frame junctions, or ambiguous translated residues. V3J clonotypes were defined as sequences sharing the same inferred V gene, J gene, and CDR3 amino acid sequence. Percentage overlap between repertoires was computed as shared unique clonotypes divided by the size of the smaller repertoire. RTK rarefaction, the Chao1 estimator, and Recon v2.1 estimates of unobserved clonotypes were used to assess repertoire richness. Generation probabilities for all TCRbeta clonotypes obtained by the gDNA method from a handful of donors were computed using OLGA. This immuneACCESS table, as held by TCRdb, lists in-frame sequences with V and J called but not all clones. Of the missing ones, under half trace to an unresolved V gene in checked studies; the others have no known cause. The V and J calls and clone size were taken over from that table, and D and trimming were inferred from the DNA. Counted in this sample were about 1 million clones; about 74% of them appeared once. Jointly, the top ten make up approximately 1.5% of the sample.

The donors were healthy, HIV-negative adults who had no recently reported acute infections or vaccinations. All donors were Caucasian adults living in Nashville, Tennessee, USA. CD4+ T cells were enriched by magnetic negative selection; naive cells were then positively selected on CD45RA, and the negative fraction formed the memory subset. Blood was collected by leukapheresis, and PBMCs were isolated by Ficoll-Histopaque density gradient centrifugation and then cryopreserved in liquid nitrogen vapor phase. Analytical flow cytometry was used to check the purity and quantity of each magnetically sorted T cell population. Each sorted fraction had its genomic DNA isolated and then quantified by UV absorbance on a Nanodrop 2000c. The germline V gene sets CDR1 to ENHRY and CDR2 to SYGVKD. V ends up 6 bases short and J 10 bases short, with an unmatched junction base count of 4. Measured from the cysteine to the phenylalanine, the CDR3 is 13 residues long. CDR3 DNA is the only sequence kept; it has 39 bases, read in frame from the first base.

The chain couples TRBV10-3 to TRBJ2-1; the central 12 bases match TRBD2. The clonotype was recovered from a man younger than 35 in good health. Sequenced: memory CD4+ T cells sorted from blood. The cell subset or site label here, explained by the study, means: CD45RA-negative fraction. The CDR3 protein sequence reads: CAIRAGLAGEQFF. The nucleotides read TGTGCCATCAGAGCCGGACTAGCGGGGGAGCAGTTCTTC.